One sample yielded the 30 T cell receptor beta chains listed below, sequenced in a study of blood T cell repertoires in COVID-19. Assay used: immunoSEQ multiplex PCR; TCRdb lists only in-frame clones, some missing. The data contain a few hundred thousand clones, around 89% of them singletons. Sequenced input: PBMCs or T cells enriched from blood (not recorded which). These receptors were obtained from a woman in her thirties who had recovered from COVID-19.

In this sample, this clone turned up once. This chain uses TRBV29-1 with TRBJ1-2; maybe TRBD1 (6 bases). Germline V gene lookup returns CDR1 SQVTM and CDR2 ANQGSEA. Trimming pared 7 bases from V and 3 bases from J, leaving 15 bases between. This CDR3 is 13 amino acids long. The DNA for the CDR3 is TGCAGCGCCTCATACAGGGTGGACTATGGCTACACCTTC. This codes for CSASYRVDYGYTF. Full variable domain (remainder filled in from reference TRBV29-1 and TRBJ1-2): SAVISQKPSRDICQRGTSLTIQCQVDSQVTMMFWYRQQPGQSLTLIATANQGSEATYESGFVIDKFPISRPNLTFSTLTVSNMSPEDSSIYLCSASYRVDYGYTFGSGTRLTVV.

The J gene is TRBJ1-2, the V gene TRBV11-2, with a possible D match to TRBD1 (6 bases). The germline V and J ends were trimmed by 1 base and 4 bases, with 7 bases remaining between them. Per germline, CDR1 SGHAT and CDR2 FQNNGV. This CDR3 spans 13 amino acids. The CDR3 is CASSLARGYGYTF. The CDR3 DNA reads as TGTGCCAGCAGCTTAGCCAGGGGCTATGGCTACACCTTC.

This CDR3 is CASSPLSGIGAKNIQYF. CDR3 nucleotides: TGTGCCAGCAGCCCTCTCAGCGGGATTGGGGCCAAAAACATTCAGTACTTC. The chain recombines TRBV7-2 with TRBJ2-4; 7 positions agree with TRBD2. The junction had 11 bases not matched to a gene; V was cut back by 5 bases and J by 1 base. Germline CDR1 SGHTA, CDR2 FQGNSA. This CDR3 contains 17 residues.

In this sample, this clone turned up once. V and J are TRBV30 and TRBJ2-1; a possible D gene is TRBD2 (6 bases). Germline V gene sequence: CDR1 GTSNPN, CDR2 SVGIG (reference sequence). This CDR3 spans 14 amino acids. Trimming pared 4 bases from V and 7 bases from J, leaving 17 bases between. CDR3 nucleotide sequence: TGTGCCTGGACCCGACTAGGCTTGTTGAATGAGCAGTTCTTC. It is translated as CAWTRLGLLNEQFF.

This clone occurred a few times. The V gene is TRBV19, the J gene TRBJ1-5; D gene uncertain. Germline CDR1 reads LNHDA; CDR2 reads SQIVND (reference sequence). V was pared by 5 bases and J by 10 bases, with 18 bases between. CDR3 length: 14 amino acids. The CDR3 nucleotides are TGTGCCAGTAGTGGCCCAGGCAGCCGGGAACCCCAGCATTTT. Its translation is CASSGPGSREPQHF.

In its sample, this clone was seen once. V gene TRBV19 combines with J gene TRBJ2-7; 12 bases are a match to TRBD1. V was pared by 4 bases and J by 4 bases, with 5 bases of the junction left unmatched. The CDR3 covers 15 residues. From germline, CDR1 is LNHDA and CDR2 SQIVND (reference sequence). CDR3 coding DNA: TGTGCCAGTAGTACCCAGGGACAGGGGGCGTACGAGCAGTACTTC. Translating gives CASSTQGQGAYEQYF.

The rearrangement uses TRBV9 and TRBJ2-2; 8 bases match TRBD1. J gave up 2 bases and V 6 bases, and 6 bases lay outside the gene matches. The CDR3 consists of 15 residues. Germline-derived CDR1 and CDR2 are SGDLS and YYNGEE. The CDR3 sequence is CASNPGQVNTGELFF. CDR3 coding DNA: TGTGCCAGCAACCCGGGACAGGTTAACACCGGGGAGCTGTTTTTT.

V usage is TRBV7-8 and J usage is TRBJ2-7; D might be TRBD1 (6 bases). CDR3 length: 16 amino acids. Trimming took 4 bases from V and 7 from J, leaving 23 bases between them. Germline lookup yields CDR1 SGHVS and CDR2 FQNEAQ. Here the CDR3 DNA reads TGTGCCAGCAGCTCACCTAACGGGACATTTTTGAGTGAGCAGTACTTC. This gives the protein CASSSPNGTFLSEQYF.

The chain recombines TRBV5-5 with TRBJ1-2; the match to TRBD1 covers 10 bases. With V trimmed by 3 bases and J by 5 bases, 7 bases remained unmatched. Germline V gene data show CDR1 as SGHKS and CDR2 as YYEKEE (reference sequence). This CDR3 has 15 residues. CDR3 sequence reads: CASSSWTGGMYGYTF. Written as DNA, the CDR3 is TGTGCCAGCAGCTCGTGGACAGGGGGAATGTATGGCTACACCTTC.

V and J are TRBV10-3 and TRBJ2-2; D might be TRBD1 (5 bases). V lost 1 base and J lost 6, with 12 bases in between. The CDR3 totals 15 residues. Germline assignment: CDR1 ENHRY and CDR2 SYGVKD. Here the CDR3 DNA reads TGTGCCATCAGTGAGTTCCCTAGGGGCCCCGGGGAGCTGTTTTTT. Its protein product is CAISEFPRGPGELFF.

The CDR3 coding sequence is TGTGCCAGCGGATCGACCGGGACAGGGTCCTACGAGCAGTACTTC. Its protein product is CASGSTGTGSYEQYF. This sequence joins TRBV28 and TRBJ2-7; 9 nucleotides line up with TRBD1. The junction had 9 bases not matched to a gene; V was cut back by 8 bases and J by 1 base. CDR1 MDHEN and CDR2 SYDVKM come from the germline V gene. This CDR3 is built from 15 residues.

The V call is TRBV4-1, the J call TRBJ1-5; 8 bases are shared with TRBD1. The J segment lost 4 bases and the V segment lost 3 bases, leaving 5 bases of the junction unmatched. The CDR3 covers 15 residues. From germline, CDR1 is MGHRA and CDR2 YSYEKL. The CDR3 nucleotides read TGCGCCAGCAGCCAGGGGACAGGTCTTAATCAGCCCCAGCATTTT. It specifies CASSQGTGLNQPQHF.

The chain employs TRBV3-1 (or the pseudogene TRBV3-2) and TRBJ2-1, with 7 bases lining up with TRBD1. Germline values: CDR1 LGHDT, CDR2 YNNKEL (reference sequence). CDR3 length: 14 amino acids. V lost 1 base, J lost 6 bases, and 3 bases stayed unmatched. The CDR3 DNA reads as TGTGCCAGCAGCCAAGGACCAGGGGGCAATGAGCAGTTCTTC. It codes for CASSQGPGGNEQFF.

The chain has TRBV24-1 and TRBJ1-5; possibly TRBD1 for D (6 bases). This CDR3 contains 15 residues. The V and J ends lost 5 bases and 0 bases respectively, with 10 bases between them. Germline V gene data show CDR1 as KGHDR and CDR2 as SFDVKD. Here the CDR3 reads CATSARGDSNQPQHF. The CDR3 DNA reads TGTGCCACCAGTGCCAGGGGAGATAGCAATCAGCCCCAGCATTTT.

The rearrangement uses TRBV10-3 and TRBJ2-5, with 10 bases that match TRBD2. Trimming removed 6 bases from V and 4 bases from J; junction bases left unmatched: 5. Germline V gene lookup returns CDR1 ENHRY and CDR2 SYGVKD. CDR3 length: 14 residues. Here the CDR3 reads CAISPAGGRETQYF. The DNA for the CDR3 is TGTGCCATCAGCCCAGCGGGAGGGCGAGAGACCCAGTACTTC.

The chain combines TRBV27 with TRBJ2-4; D is possibly TRBD1 (5 bases). CDR3 length: 13 amino acids. Trimming took off 4 bases at V and 4 bases at J, with 8 bases between the two ends. CDR1 is MNHEY and CDR2 is SMNVEV in the germline V gene (reference sequence). The CDR3, as DNA: TGTGCCAGCAGTTACGACAGAAAAAACATTCAGTACTTC. This encodes CASSYDRKNIQYF.

This rearrangement joins TRBV30 to TRBJ2-1, with TRBD1 matching 9 bases. CDR1 and CDR2 (germline): GTSNPN, SVGIG (reference sequence). This CDR3 is 13 amino acids long. With 4 bases clipped from V and 6 bases from J, the junction kept 4 bases outside the gene matches. The CDR3 reads CAWNRDRANEQFF. The CDR3 nucleotides read TGTGCCTGGAACCGGGACAGGGCCAATGAGCAGTTCTTC.

The rearrangement joins TRBV5-1 to TRBJ2-2; TRBD1 matches at 8 bases. CDR3 length: 16 residues. V lost 2 bases to trimming and J lost 4 bases; unmatched junction nucleotides: 7. The germline CDR1 and CDR2 sequences are SGHRS and YFSETQ. In nucleotides, the CDR3 is TGCGCCAGCAGCTTCCTAGGGACAGGCTTCACCGGGGAGCTGTTTTTT. This translates into CASSFLGTGFTGELFF.

The genes are TRBV5-4 and TRBJ1-4; 10 nucleotides align to TRBD1. CDR3 length: 18 amino acids. Trimming cost V 7 bases and J 7 bases; bases outside gene matches: 19. Germline V gives CDR1 SGHNT, CDR2 YYREEE (reference sequence). The CDR3 DNA reads as TGTGCCAGCGCAAAGGGGGGACAGGGGACCGTATCGGGTGAAAAACTGTTTTTT. It is translated as CASAKGGQGTVSGEKLFF.

J is TRBJ2-7 and V is TRBV9; 12 nucleotides line up with TRBD2. CDR1 is SGDLS, CDR2 YYNGEE, per germline. J gave up 0 bases and V 4 bases, and 11 bases lay outside the gene matches. This CDR3 has 18 amino acids. Here the CDR3 DNA reads TGTGCCAGCAGCCGAAGACTAGCGGGGGTACAAAACTCCTACGAGCAGTACTTC. It specifies CASSRRLAGVQNSYEQYF. The entire variable domain, with the rest obtained from reference TRBV9 and TRBJ2-7, is as follows: DSGVTQTPKHLITATGQRVTLRCSPRSGDLSVYWYQQSLDQGLQFLIQYYNGEERAKGNILERFSAQQFPDLHSELNLSSLELGDSALYFCASSRRLAGVQNSYEQYFGPGTRLTVT.

This chain links TRBV28 with TRBJ2-1; TRBD2 matches 9 bases. The junction had 9 bases not matched to a gene; V was cut back by 6 bases and J by 3 bases. Germline CDR1 and CDR2: MDHEN and SYDVKM. This CDR3 comprises 16 residues. CDR3 in amino acids: CASSPREREVYNEQFF. CDR3 in DNA: TGTGCCAGCAGCCCAAGGGAGCGGGAGGTCTACAATGAGCAGTTCTTC.

This clone was seen only once. The rearrangement links TRBV11-2 to TRBJ2-3; 13 positions agree with TRBD2. The length of the CDR3 is 16 residues. Germline V gives CDR1 SGHAT, CDR2 FQNNGV. The V and J ends lost 4 bases and 1 base, in that order; junction bases with no gene match: 2. The DNA for the CDR3 is TGTGCCAGCAGCTCAGGGACTAGCGGGGGCACAGATACGCAGTATTTT. Translation: CASSSGTSGGTDTQYF.

The chain is built from TRBV29-1 and TRBJ1-2; 7 bases map to TRBD1. Germline V gene lookup returns CDR1 SQVTM and CDR2 ANQGSEA. The CDR3 is 12 amino acids. V lost 3 bases and J lost 3; bases outside the gene matches: 1. CDR3 sequence: CSVDRGYYGYTF. CDR3 DNA: TGCAGCGTTGACAGGGGGTACTATGGCTACACCTTC.

The sample holds one count of this clone. J is TRBJ1-5 and V is TRBV24-1, with 10 bases lining up with TRBD1. CDR3 length: 17 residues. The junction had 6 bases not matched to a gene; V was cut back by 3 bases and J by 2 bases. Germline loops: CDR1 KGHDR, CDR2 SFDVKD. The CDR3 DNA sequence: TGTGCCACCAGTGATCCCGGGACAGGGGACGGCAATCAGCCCCAGCATTTT. Amino acid sequence: CATSDPGTGDGNQPQHF.

This clone was seen just once. The chain employs TRBV28 and TRBJ1-5, with D perhaps TRBD1 (6 bases). CDR3 length: 13 residues. Germline V gene data show CDR1 as MDHEN and CDR2 as SYDVKM. Trimming shortened V by 6 bases and J by 6 bases, and 12 bases separated the two germline ends. The CDR3 sequence is CASSGGGSQPQHF. The CDR3 DNA reads TGTGCCAGCAGCGGGGGGGGCAGTCAGCCCCAGCATTTT.

The J gene is TRBJ1-2, the V gene TRBV28; TRBD1 is a possible D gene (5 bases). Germline V gene lookup returns CDR1 MDHEN and CDR2 SYDVKM. The V gene lost 8 bases and the J gene lost 8 bases, with 27 bases spanning the gap. CDR3 size: 16 residues. The DNA of the CDR3 is TGTGCCAGCGGCCCCCCCCCGTCGCAGGGCCAGGGAGGCTACACCTTC. It translates to CASGPPPSQGQGGYTF.

The chain has TRBV19 and TRBJ1-1, with 10 bases matching TRBD1. This CDR3 contains 14 residues. The junction had 2 bases not matched to a gene; V was cut back by 6 bases and J by 1 base. Germline-derived CDR1 and CDR2 are LNHDA and SQIVND (reference sequence). The CDR3, as DNA: TGTGCCAGTAGGACAGGGGGCCCGAACACTGAAGCTTTCTTT. Residues: CASRTGGPNTEAFF.

V and J are TRBV29-1 and TRBJ1-1, with 8 bases matching TRBD1. The germline V gene encodes CDR1 SQVTM and CDR2 ANQGSEA. CDR3 size: 13 residues. J was trimmed by 3 bases and V by 6 bases; bases with no gene match: 6. The CDR3 sequence: CSVGQAQDTEAFF. CDR3 sequence (DNA): TGCAGCGTGGGACAGGCCCAAGACACTGAAGCTTTCTTT.

DNA of the CDR3: TGCGCCAGCAGTTCGTCGCGGAGGGTTAACACTGAAGCTTTCTTT. Its translation is CASSSSRRVNTEAFF. The chain has TRBV4-3 and TRBJ1-1; D is unclear. The ends were cut back, 6 bases at V and 2 bases at J, with 16 bases in the middle. Germline V gene lookup returns CDR1 LGHNA and CDR2 YSLEER. This CDR3 has 15 amino acids.

Here the CDR3 reads CASSMLIPLSGNTEAFF. CDR3 sequence (DNA): TGTGCCAGTAGTATGTTAATCCCCCTCAGTGGGAACACTGAAGCTTTCTTT. The chain couples TRBV19 to TRBJ1-1; D not resolved. CDR3 length equals 17 residues. The germline V and J ends were trimmed by 3 bases and 1 base, with 18 bases remaining between them. Looked up from germline, CDR1 is LNHDA and CDR2 is SQIVND (reference sequence).